Below are 3 T cell receptor beta chains sequenced from a single sample in a study of identical twins. TCRdb passed the 5' RACE reads through MiXCR, listing each CDR3 protein once. The data show 550,000 to 700,000 distinct CDR3 sequences, around 21% seen once. The data were also submitted as part of a second study, on T cells expressing NK-cell markers.

Material for sequencing was PBMCs. These receptors originate from a woman under 30 in good health.

J is TRBJ1-1 and V is TRBV7-6, with D unclear. The V gene's germline CDR1 is SGHVS and CDR2 FNYEAQ. V was clipped by 6 bases and J by 0 bases, with 20 bases between them. This CDR3 spans 17 amino acids. CDR3 in DNA: TGTGCCAGCAGACCGCTAGGGAGGGCTCGGTTGAACACTGAAGCTTTCTTT. Translating it yields CASRPLGRARLNTEAFF.

This sequence joins TRBV12-3 or TRBV12-4 and TRBJ2-2, with a possible D match to TRBD2 (6 bases). V gave up 4 bases and J gave up 5 bases, with 20 bases separating them. The CDR3 spans 17 residues. The CDR3: CASSWVRGATLTGELFF. The CDR3 region has the DNA TGTGCCAGCAGTTGGGTGCGGGGAGCGACTCTAACCGGGGAGCTGTTTTTT.

The table lists this clonotype with a few counts. This sequence joins TRBV6-1 and TRBJ2-2, with a possible D match to TRBD2 (6 bases). V shed 3 bases and J shed 7 bases, with 12 bases lying between them. The CDR3 is 14 residues long. From germline, CDR1 is MNHNS and CDR2 SASEGT. For the CDR3, the DNA is TGTGCCAGCAGTGAGCGCGGGGATGGCGGGGAGCTGTTTTTT. Translation gives CASSERGDGGELFF.